In this sample, the clone carrying this T cell receptor (beta chain) turned up once. Its specificity is not known. One end of the junction is discordant with germline, which a read error may explain. The entry originates in a study of T cell repertoires in cytomegalovirus infection. About the study: It was the public TCR beta signatures that indicated both CMV infection and matching HLA type.

Germline-derived CDR1 and CDR2 are MGHRA and YSYEKL. There are 17 residues in the CDR3. TCRdb itself ran the reads through MiXCR, one entry per CDR3 protein. This sample has roughly 990,000 distinct CDR3 sequences; approximately 33% occur once, and the top ten carry 13%. The source is a human donor in good health (CMV status not recorded). Some clones in this sample may be carry-over from other donors' samples. The V gene is TRBV4-1, the J gene TRBJ1-3; 8 bases line up with TRBD1. The input for sequencing was cultured CD8+ T cells from PBMCs, taken from culture after CMV antigen stimulation. The CDR3 region is CASSQRTGRVTGNTIYF. The CDR3 DNA is TGTGCCAGCAGTCAACGGACAGGGCGGGTAACTGGAAACACCATATATTTT.